These 20 T cell receptor beta chains originate from one sample sequenced in a study of blood T cell repertoires in COVID-19. Produced via immunoSEQ multiplex PCR; TCRdb's table is partial and in-frame only. The sample yields approximately 260,000 clones, approximately 83% seen once. Input material: peripheral blood. These receptors were obtained from a woman in her seventies with acute or convalescent COVID-19.

V gene TRBV5-5 combines with J gene TRBJ1-1; 7 bases fit TRBD1. The CDR3 has 14 amino acids. Trimming took 2 bases from V and 4 from J; bases not matched to a gene: 5. Germline V CDR1 and CDR2: SGHKS, YYEKEE (reference sequence). For the CDR3, the DNA is TGTGCCAGCAGCTTACAGACAGGGAGCACTGAAGCTTTCTTT. It encodes CASSLQTGSTEAFF.

The chain carries TRBV18 and TRBJ2-3; D remains ambiguous. Deletions cut 2 bases from V and 4 bases from J, with 4 bases between. There are 12 residues in the CDR3. CDR1 is KGHSH, CDR2 LQKENI, per germline. CDR3 in amino acids: CASSPSPDTQYF. As DNA, the CDR3 is TGTGCCAGCTCACCAAGCCCAGATACGCAGTATTTT.

The genes are TRBV9 and TRBJ1-2; 7 nucleotides match TRBD1. Per germline, CDR1 SGDLS and CDR2 YYNGEE. The CDR3 totals 13 residues. With 4 bases clipped from V and 10 bases from J, the junction kept 10 bases outside the gene matches. In DNA, the CDR3 is TGTGCCAGCAGCCTTGACAGGGAAGGGTACTACACCTTC. Amino acids: CASSLDREGYYTF.

The chain couples TRBV2 to TRBJ2-1; D call uncertain. The CDR3 has 11 amino acids. Per germline, CDR1 SNHLY and CDR2 FYNNEI. Trimming cost V 10 bases and J 7 bases, with 11 bases left between them. The CDR3 reads CANSLVNEQFF. The CDR3 bases are TGTGCCAACTCCCTGGTGAATGAGCAGTTCTTC.

V is TRBV9 and J is TRBJ1-2, with TRBD1 identical over 9 bases. The CDR3 is 17 residues long. The V and J ends lost 7 bases and 1 base, in that order; junction bases with no gene match: 14. Per the germline V gene, CDR1 is SGDLS and CDR2 is YYNGEE. Here the CDR3 reads CASGKSRDRALNYGYTF. The CDR3 DNA reads TGTGCCAGCGGGAAGTCCCGGGACAGGGCCCTTAACTATGGCTACACCTTC.

The table lists this clone with a count of one. This chain connects TRBV30 to TRBJ2-7; a weak D match, TRBD1 (6 bases). The V gene's germline CDR1 is GTSNPN and CDR2 SVGIG (reference sequence). V was clipped by 7 bases and J by 4 bases, with 11 bases between them. The CDR3 has 11 residues. The CDR3 coding sequence is TGTGCCTCTGGACAGACTTACGAGCAGTACTTC. It specifies CASGQTYEQYF.

V and J are TRBV6-2 or TRBV6-3 and TRBJ2-5; D remains unclear. The V and J ends lost 0 bases and 2 bases respectively, with 10 bases between them. There are 15 residues in the CDR3. Germline lookup yields CDR1 MNHEY and CDR2 SVGEGT. The DNA of the CDR3 is TGTGCCAGCAGTTACTCGAAGATCAGGCAAGAGACCCAGTACTTC. Amino acids: CASSYSKIRQETQYF.

The chain links TRBV30 to TRBJ2-1, with 7 nucleotides matching TRBD2. Germline CDR1 GTSNPN, CDR2 SVGIG (reference sequence). CDR3 size: 13 residues. J was trimmed by 8 bases and V by 1 base; bases with no gene match: 5. The CDR3 loop is CAWSGLATHEQFF. As DNA, the CDR3 is TGTGCCTGGAGTGGACTAGCAACCCATGAGCAGTTCTTC.

This chain connects TRBV7-2 to TRBJ2-3; TRBD2 matches 7 bases. The germline V gene encodes CDR1 SGHTA and CDR2 FQGNSA. V lost 1 base, J lost 5 bases, and 6 bases stayed unmatched. The CDR3 length is 15 residues. The CDR3 loop is CASSLVVASGDTQYF. CDR3 coding DNA: TGTGCCAGCAGCTTAGTAGTGGCTAGCGGAGATACGCAGTATTTT.

This chain connects TRBV5-6 to TRBJ1-5, with 10 positions matching TRBD1. V trimming: 2 bases; J trimming: 2 bases; junction bases outside the gene matches: 4. The length of the CDR3 is 16 residues. From germline, CDR1 is SGHDT and CDR2 YYEEEE. CDR3 DNA sequence: TGTGCCAGCAGCTTTAGACAGGGGGCACGCAATCAGCCCCAGCATTTT. Translation gives CASSFRQGARNQPQHF.

J is TRBJ1-4 and V is TRBV11-1; D is undetermined. This CDR3 is 13 amino acids long. With 4 bases removed from V and 7 bases from J, the gap between germline ends came to 10 bases. The V gene's germline CDR1 is SGHAT and CDR2 FQDESV (reference sequence). CDR3 nucleotide sequence: TGTGCCAGCAGCTCGAGGGTTGGTGAAAAACTGTTTTTT. This encodes CASSSRVGEKLFF.

The chain recombines TRBV19 with TRBJ1-5, with 9 nucleotides matching TRBD1. The germline V gene encodes CDR1 LNHDA and CDR2 SQIVND (reference sequence). The CDR3 runs 13 residues. With 7 bases clipped from V and 9 bases from J, the junction kept 7 bases outside the gene matches. The CDR3 loop reads CASKGTGLAPQHF. The CDR3 DNA follows: TGTGCCAGTAAAGGGACAGGGTTGGCGCCCCAGCATTTT.

The chain employs TRBV2 and TRBJ2-2; 7 nucleotides match TRBD1. The germline CDR1 and CDR2 sequences are SNHLY and FYNNEI. CDR3 length: 15 amino acids. Unmatched junction bases numbered 8, after V lost 5 bases and J lost 5 bases. The CDR3 loop reads CASSPRQGGTGELFF. CDR3 DNA: TGTGCCAGCAGTCCCCGACAGGGTGGGACCGGGGAGCTGTTTTTT.

This clone showed up just once. The chain recombines TRBV15 with TRBJ1-1, with D perhaps TRBD1 (6 bases). Trimming took off 3 bases at V and 11 bases at J, with 25 bases between the two ends. Germline V gives CDR1 LNHNV, CDR2 YYDKDF (reference sequence). There are 16 residues in the CDR3. The CDR3 loop is CATSRNRVVAGSSAFF. The CDR3, as DNA: TGTGCCACCAGCAGGAACAGGGTAGTGGCAGGATCGTCCGCTTTCTTT.

The CDR3: CASSVEGGGQETQYF. Written as DNA, the CDR3 is TGTGCCAGCTCAGTGGAGGGAGGGGGCCAAGAGACCCAGTACTTC. The chain joins TRBV6-5 to TRBJ2-5, with D maybe TRBD2 (7 bases). CDR1 is MNHEY, CDR2 SVGAGI, per germline. The CDR3 is made up of 15 amino acids. The germline V and J ends were trimmed by 8 bases and 1 base, with 17 bases remaining between them.

The CDR3 region has the DNA TGTGCCAGCAGCTTATGGAACAGCTACGAGCAGTACTTC. Protein: CASSLWNSYEQYF. The chain has TRBV5-6 and TRBJ2-7; no clear D. The V and J ends lost 2 bases and 3 bases respectively, with 9 bases between them. Germline CDR1 reads SGHDT; CDR2 reads YYEEEE. CDR3 size: 13 residues.

V is TRBV5-5 and J is TRBJ2-1; TRBD1 matches 7 bases. V was clipped by 5 bases and J by 2 bases; unmatched bases: 4. This CDR3 is built from 14 residues. Germline V gene sequence: CDR1 SGHKS, CDR2 YYEKEE (reference sequence). The CDR3: CASSRGGAYNEQFF. The DNA for the CDR3 is TGTGCCAGCAGTCGAGGGGGCGCCTACAATGAGCAGTTCTTC.

This clone turned up a few times. V and J are TRBV7-2 and TRBJ1-3; the D gene is possibly TRBD1 (5 bases). This CDR3 is built from 13 residues. Germline V gene sequence: CDR1 SGHTA, CDR2 FQGNSA. V was trimmed by 1 base and J by 7 bases, leaving 8 bases between them. The CDR3 protein is CASSLVKGNTIYF. The CDR3, as DNA: TGTGCCAGCAGCTTAGTAAAGGGGAACACCATATATTTT.

The chain has TRBV19 and TRBJ2-1; 7 bases line up with TRBD2. The CDR3 sequence is 15 residues long. V lost 6 bases and J lost 2; bases outside the gene matches: 7. Germline CDR1 reads LNHDA; CDR2 reads SQIVND (reference sequence). The chain's CDR3 is CASRGRVGPYNEQFF. In DNA form, the CDR3 reads TGTGCCAGTAGGGGGAGGGTAGGGCCCTACAATGAGCAGTTCTTC.

The V gene is TRBV5-6, the J gene TRBJ2-7; 7 nucleotides match TRBD2. Germline-derived CDR1 and CDR2 are SGHDT and YYEEEE. Losses at the gene ends were 0 bases for V and 4 bases for J; bases not matched to a gene: 7. The CDR3 has 15 residues. The CDR3 here is CASSLAGRGSYEQYF. The CDR3 region has the DNA TGTGCCAGCAGCTTGGCGGGGCGGGGGTCTTACGAGCAGTACTTC.